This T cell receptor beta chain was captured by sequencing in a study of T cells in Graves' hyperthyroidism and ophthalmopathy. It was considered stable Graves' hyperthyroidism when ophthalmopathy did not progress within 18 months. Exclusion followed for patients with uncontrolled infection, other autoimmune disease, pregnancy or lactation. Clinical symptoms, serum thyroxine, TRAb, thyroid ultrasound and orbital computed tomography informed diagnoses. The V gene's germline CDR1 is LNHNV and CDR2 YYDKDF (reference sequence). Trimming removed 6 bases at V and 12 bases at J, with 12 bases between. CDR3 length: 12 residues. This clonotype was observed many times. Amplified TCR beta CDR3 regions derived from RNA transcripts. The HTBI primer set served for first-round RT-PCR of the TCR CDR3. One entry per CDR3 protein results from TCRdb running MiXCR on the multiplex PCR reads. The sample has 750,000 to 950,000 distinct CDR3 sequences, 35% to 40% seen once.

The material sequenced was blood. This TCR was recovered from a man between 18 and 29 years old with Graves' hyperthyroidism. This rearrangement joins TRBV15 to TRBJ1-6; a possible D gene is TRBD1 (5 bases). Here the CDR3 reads CATSKETVPLHF. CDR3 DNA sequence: TGTGCCACCAGTAAAGAGACAGTACCCCTCCACTTT.